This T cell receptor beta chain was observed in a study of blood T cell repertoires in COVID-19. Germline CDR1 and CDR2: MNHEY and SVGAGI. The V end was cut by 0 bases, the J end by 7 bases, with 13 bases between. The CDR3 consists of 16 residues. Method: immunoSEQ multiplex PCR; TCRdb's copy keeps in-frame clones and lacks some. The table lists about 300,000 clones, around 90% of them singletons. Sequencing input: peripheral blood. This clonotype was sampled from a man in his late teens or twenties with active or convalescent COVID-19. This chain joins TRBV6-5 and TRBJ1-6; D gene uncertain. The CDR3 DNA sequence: TGTGCCAGCAGTTACTCGAGTCTAGGAAACAATTCACCCCTCCACTTT. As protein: CASSYSSLGNNSPLHF.